This T cell receptor beta chain was sequenced in a study of early T cells in non-severe SARS-CoV-2 infection. The CDR3 totals 17 residues. The germline gives CDR1 SGHVS, CDR2 FNYEAQ. Losses at the gene ends were 5 bases for V and 2 bases for J; bases not matched to a gene: 14. TCRdb ran MiXCR on the 5' RACE reads and lists one entry per CDR3 protein. The sample lists 65,000 to 75,000 distinct CDR3 sequences, around a tenth seen once, with 3% to 4% in the top ten. This clonotype was detected many times. Sequenced sample: whole blood. This clonotype originated in an adult who was a healthcare worker with PCR-confirmed SARS-CoV-2 infection or an uninfected control (not recorded which). This chain joins TRBV7-6 and TRBJ2-7; the match to TRBD1 covers 8 bases. This chain's CDR3 is CASSPAGGASPAYEQYF. The CDR3 DNA follows: TGTGCCAGCAGCCCAGCAGGGGGCGCGAGCCCCGCCTACGAGCAGTACTTC.